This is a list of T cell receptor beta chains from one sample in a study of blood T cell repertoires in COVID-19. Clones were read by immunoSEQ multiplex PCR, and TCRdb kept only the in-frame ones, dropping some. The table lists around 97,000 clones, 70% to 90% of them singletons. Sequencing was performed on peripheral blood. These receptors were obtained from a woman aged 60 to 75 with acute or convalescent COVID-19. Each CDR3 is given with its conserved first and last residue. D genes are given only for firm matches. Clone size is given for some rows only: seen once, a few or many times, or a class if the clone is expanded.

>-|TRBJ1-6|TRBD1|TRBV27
CASSLSRGTGRANYNSPLHF
TGTGCCAGCAGTTTATCAAGGGGGACAGGTCGGGCTAATTATAATTCACCCCTCCACTTT
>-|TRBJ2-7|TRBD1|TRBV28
CASSSSGTGDQQYF
TGTGCCAGCAGTTCATCCGGGACAGGGGACCAGCAGTACTTC
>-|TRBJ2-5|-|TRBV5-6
CASSLAVGTQYF
TGTGCCAGCAGCTTGGCCGTCGGGACCCAGTACTTC
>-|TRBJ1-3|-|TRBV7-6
CASSLSVGDSGNTIYF
TGTGCCAGCAGCCTTTCTGTAGGGGACTCTGGAAACACCATATATTTT
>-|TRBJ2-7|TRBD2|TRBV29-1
CSVEDKRGYEQYF
TGCAGCGTTGAAGATAAGCGGGGCTACGAGCAGTACTTC
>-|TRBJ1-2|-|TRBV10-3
CAISESQWSYGYTF
TGTGCCATCAGTGAGTCCCAATGGAGCTATGGCTACACCTTC
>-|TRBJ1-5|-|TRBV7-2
CASRYNMNQPQHF
TGTGCCAGCAGGTATAACATGAATCAGCCCCAGCATTTT
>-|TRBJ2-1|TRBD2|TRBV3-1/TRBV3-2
CASSQDRLAGGGNEQFF
TGTGCCAGCAGCCAAGATCGGCTAGCGGGAGGGGGCAATGAGCAGTTCTTC
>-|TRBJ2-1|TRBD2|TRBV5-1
CASSLSGSYTDEQFF
TGCGCCAGCAGCCTAAGCGGGAGTTATACGGATGAGCAGTTCTTC
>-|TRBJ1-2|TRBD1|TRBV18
CASSPAGQGALNYGYTF
TGTGCCAGCTCACCAGCTGGACAGGGGGCTTTGAACTATGGCTACACCTTC
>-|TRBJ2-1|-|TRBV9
CASSGQAKGNEQFF
TGTGCCAGCAGCGGGCAGGCTAAGGGGAATGAGCAGTTCTTC
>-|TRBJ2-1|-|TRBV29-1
CSVVGWGGAHIPPYNEQFF
TGCAGCGTTGTGGGGTGGGGCGGGGCCCACATCCCCCCCTACAATGAGCAGTTCTTC
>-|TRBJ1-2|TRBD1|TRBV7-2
CASSFFGQGVGGYTF
TGTGCCAGCAGCTTTTTCGGACAGGGAGTGGGAGGCTACACCTTC
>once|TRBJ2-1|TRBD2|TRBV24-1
CATSAEPTSGVIYNEQFF
TGTGCCACCAGTGCCGAGCCGACTAGCGGGGTGATTTACAATGAGCAGTTCTTC
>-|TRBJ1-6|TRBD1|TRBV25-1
CASSEYTGRTGNSSPLHF
TGTGCCAGCAGTGAATATACCGGGAGGACAGGGAATAGTTCACCCCTCCACTTT
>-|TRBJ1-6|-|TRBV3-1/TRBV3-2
CASSHPRGGGTSNSPLHF
TGTGCCAGCAGCCACCCTAGGGGAGGGGGGACTTCAAATTCACCCCTCCACTTT
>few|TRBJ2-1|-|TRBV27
CASRALGANEQFF
TGTGCCAGCAGGGCGTTAGGGGCAAATGAGCAGTTCTTC
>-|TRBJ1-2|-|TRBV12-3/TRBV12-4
CASSPLSVGYTF
TGTGCCAGCAGCCCTCTAAGCGTTGGCTACACCTTC
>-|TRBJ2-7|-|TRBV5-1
CASSLGDLIYEQYF
TGCGCCAGCAGCTTGGGGGACTTAATCTACGAGCAGTACTTC
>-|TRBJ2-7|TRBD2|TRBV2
CASSLREDEQYF
TGTGCCAGCAGTCTCCGGGAGGACGAGCAGTACTTC
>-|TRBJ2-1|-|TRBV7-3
CASSSISQNEQFF
TGTGCCAGCAGCTCCATTTCTCAGAATGAGCAGTTCTTC
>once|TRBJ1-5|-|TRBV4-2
CASSQGPMVGNSNQPQHF
TGTGCCAGCAGCCAGGGGCCAATGGTGGGGAATAGCAATCAGCCCCAGCATTTT
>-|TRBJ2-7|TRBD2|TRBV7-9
CASSRSGASGTYEQYF
TGTGCCAGCAGCCGGTCTGGGGCTAGCGGCACCTACGAGCAGTACTTC
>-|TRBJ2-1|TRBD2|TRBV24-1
CATSDFGESGSSYNEQFF
TGTGCCACCAGTGATTTCGGGGAGAGCGGGAGCTCCTACAATGAGCAGTTCTTC
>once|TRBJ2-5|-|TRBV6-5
CASRAQGLPQYF
TGTGCCAGCAGGGCCCAAGGACTCCCCCAGTACTTC
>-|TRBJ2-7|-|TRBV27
CASSLSFALTYEQYF
TGTGCCAGCAGTTTATCTTTCGCACTTACCTACGAGCAGTACTTC
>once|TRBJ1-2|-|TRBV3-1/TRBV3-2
CASSQGQQGIYGYTF
TGTGCCAGCAGCCAGGGCCAACAGGGAATCTATGGCTACACCTTC
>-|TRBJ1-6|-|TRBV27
CASSPTVSYNSPLHF
TGTGCCAGCAGTCCCACGGTCTCCTATAATTCACCCCTCCACTTT
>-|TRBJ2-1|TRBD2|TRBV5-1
CASSLSAGLAENNEQFF
TGCGCCAGCAGCTTGTCCGCGGGACTAGCCGAGAACAATGAGCAGTTCTTC
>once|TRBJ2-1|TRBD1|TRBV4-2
CASSQAPGQGTNEQFF
TGTGCCAGCAGCCAAGCTCCGGGACAGGGGACCAATGAGCAGTTCTTC
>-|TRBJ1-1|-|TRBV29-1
CSAGHTEAFF
TGCAGCGCCGGACATACCGAAGCTTTCTTT
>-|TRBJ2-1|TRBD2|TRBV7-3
CASSATSGTYNEQFF
TGTGCCAGCAGCGCCACTAGCGGGACCTACAATGAGCAGTTCTTC
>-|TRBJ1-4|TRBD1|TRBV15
CATSSGDRGEGEKLFF
TGTGCCACCAGCAGCGGGGACAGGGGAGAAGGTGAAAAACTGTTTTTT
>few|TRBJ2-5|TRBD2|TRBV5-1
CASSLAGQRETQYF
TGCGCCAGCAGTTTAGCGGGACAACGAGAGACCCAGTACTTC
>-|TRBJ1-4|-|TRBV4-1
CASRGGYNEKLFF
TGCGCCAGCAGGGGGGGTTATAATGAAAAACTGTTTTTT
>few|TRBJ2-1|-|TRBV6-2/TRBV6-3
CASSYGPGLSYNEQFF
TGTGCCAGCAGTTACGGCCCTGGACTCTCCTACAATGAGCAGTTCTTC
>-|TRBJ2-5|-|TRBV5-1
CASSLTVQETQYF
TGCGCCAGCAGCTTGACAGTTCAAGAGACCCAGTACTTC
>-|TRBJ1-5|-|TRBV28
CASSPDISNQPQHF
TGTGCCAGCAGCCCCGACATTAGCAATCAGCCCCAGCATTTT
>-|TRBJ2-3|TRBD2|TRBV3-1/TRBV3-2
CASSLLLAGEGTDTQYF
TGTGCCAGCAGCCTCCTCCTAGCGGGAGAAGGCACAGATACGCAGTATTTT
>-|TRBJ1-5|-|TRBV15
CATSRDRAEPQHF
TGTGCCACCAGCAGAGACAGGGCAGAGCCCCAGCATTTT